The 20 T cell receptor beta chains below all came from one sample that was sequenced in a study of regulatory T cells in long-lasting Graves disease. Documented time point: newly diagnosed GD, antithyroid drugs for less than 3 months. From PBMCs, RNA was extracted and then used to make the TCR library. TCR beta libraries were built with iRepertoire HTBI primers and Arm-PCR of CDR3 regions. TCRdb analysed the multiplex PCR reads with MiXCR anew, one entry per CDR3 protein. The sample holds 350,000 to 550,000 distinct CDR3 sequences, roughly 15% seen once. A further study also used this sample, focusing on T cells in Graves' hyperthyroidism and ophthalmopathy.

The specimen was peripheral blood mononuclear cells (PBMCs), collected at new diagnosis, from a patient treated with antithyroid drugs. The origin of the receptors is a woman between 18 and 30 years old with Graves disease.

This clonotype was recorded many times. The V call is TRBV20-1, the J call TRBJ2-3; D is unclear. Germline V CDR1 and CDR2: DFQATT, SNEGSKA (reference sequence). Trimming left V 0 bases short and J 1 base short, with 8 bases between. The CDR3 has 14 amino acids. The DNA of the CDR3 is TGCAGTGCTAGAGATCCCGTGGGCACAGATACGCAGTATTTT. Residues: CSARDPVGTDTQYF.

This clonotype was observed a few times. The gene calls are TRBV10-3 and TRBJ1-1; tentatively, D is TRBD1 (6 bases). V was shortened by 4 bases and J by 4 bases, with 19 bases between the two germline ends. CDR1 ENHRY and CDR2 SYGVKD come from the germline V gene. The CDR3 is 16 amino acids. In DNA, the CDR3 is TGTGCCATCAGTGGCCAGGGGACTGAGTGGGCCACTGAAGCTTTCTTT. Translation gives CAISGQGTEWATEAFF.

There are a few counts of this clonotype. The chain links TRBV18 to TRBJ1-1; 11 nucleotides line up with TRBD1. The V gene's germline CDR1 is KGHSH and CDR2 LQKENI. The V segment lost 6 bases and the J segment 4 bases; nucleotides outside the gene matches: 7. The length of the CDR3 is 15 residues. CDR3 sequence (DNA): TGTGCCAGCTCCTCGGCAGGACAGGGGGCCACTGAAGCTTTCTTT. Its translation is CASSSAGQGATEAFF.

This clonotype was seen many times. This sequence joins TRBV10-3 and TRBJ2-4, with TRBD1 matching 9 bases. Germline V gives CDR1 ENHRY, CDR2 SYGVKD. This CDR3 comprises 15 residues. The trim removed 3 bases at V and 8 bases at J, leaving 8 bases unmatched. This chain's CDR3 is CAISDGGTGQDIQYF. CDR3 bases: TGTGCCATCAGTGACGGTGGGACAGGGCAAGACATTCAGTACTTC.

V and J are TRBV29-1 and TRBJ2-1, with D possibly TRBD2 on 5 matching bases. In germline, CDR1 is SQVTM, CDR2 ANQGSEA. The length of the CDR3 is 8 residues. The ends were cut back, 2 bases at V and 15 bases at J, with 5 bases in the middle. CDR3 nucleotides: TGCAGCGTTGAAAGCGGGTTCTTC. Translating it yields CSVESGFF.

This clonotype was seen only a few times. The rearrangement joins TRBV24-1 to TRBJ2-1; the D gene is possibly TRBD1 (5 bases). Germline V gene sequence: CDR1 KGHDR, CDR2 SFDVKD. The CDR3 sequence is 11 residues long. Trimming pared 7 bases from V and 10 bases from J, leaving 10 bases between. The CDR3 DNA reads TGTGCCACCAGCAGCAACAGGGAGCAGTTCTTC. The encoded protein is CATSSNREQFF.

The chain joins TRBV30 to TRBJ2-2; D not resolved. Looked up from germline, CDR1 is GTSNPN and CDR2 is SVGIG (reference sequence). This CDR3 region has 15 residues. Between the trimmed V and J ends, which lost 0 bases and 9 bases, there was a span of 17 bases. The CDR3 loop reads CAWSVPPAPRRELFF. DNA for the CDR3: TGTGCCTGGAGTGTTCCCCCAGCGCCAAGGAGGGAGCTGTTTTTT.

This clonotype has at least ten counts. The chain has TRBV6-9 and TRBJ2-1; 11 bases agree with TRBD2. The CDR3 consists of 20 residues. The V segment lost 3 bases and the J segment 5 bases; nucleotides outside the gene matches: 18. From germline, CDR1 is MNHGY and CDR2 SVAAGI. In nucleotides, the CDR3 is TGTGCCAGCAGTTACCACGGAACTACTAGCGGGAGATTTCGAGACAATGAGCAGTTCTTC. Its protein product is CASSYHGTTSGRFRDNEQFF.

J is TRBJ1-1 and V is TRBV7-8; 7 bases are shared with TRBD1. The junction had 9 bases not matched to a gene; V was cut back by 1 base and J by 7 bases. Germline V gene sequence: CDR1 SGHVS, CDR2 FQNEAQ. The CDR3 is made up of 15 amino acids. The CDR3 DNA reads TGTGCCAGCAGCTTAGTAGGGGGCGTGGCGGGTGAAGCTTTCTTT. Translation gives CASSLVGGVAGEAFF. Drawing the rest from reference TRBV7-8 and TRBJ1-1, the complete variable domain is GAGVSQSPRYKVAKRGQDVALRCDPISGHVSLFWYQQALGQGPEFLTYFQNEAQLDKSGLPSDRFFAERPEGSVSTLKIQRTQQEDSAVYLCASSLVGGVAGEAFFGQGTRLTVV.

Many counts were recorded for this clonotype. This chain joins TRBV28 and TRBJ2-3; the match to TRBD2 covers 10 bases. Germline values: CDR1 MDHEN, CDR2 SYDVKM. This CDR3 contains 15 residues. Trimming cost V 5 bases and J 6 bases; bases outside gene matches: 8. As DNA, the CDR3 is TGTGCCAGCAGTGAAACAGCGGGAGGGCCTGATACGCAGTATTTT. The encoded protein is CASSETAGGPDTQYF.

The rearrangement joins TRBV19 to TRBJ2-2; 8 bases match TRBD1. V was pared by 3 bases and J by 1 base, with 7 bases of the junction left unmatched. The V gene's germline CDR1 is LNHDA and CDR2 SQIVND (reference sequence). The CDR3 loop spans 17 amino acids. The CDR3 here is CASSIRTGTLNTGELFF. The CDR3 DNA is TGTGCCAGTAGTATTCGGACAGGGACTCTGAACACCGGGGAGCTGTTTTTT. Based on the CDR3 plus reference TRBV19 and TRBJ2-2, the full variable domain is DGGITQSPKYLFRKEGQNVTLSCEQNLNHDAMYWYRQDPGQGLRLIYYSQIVNDFQKGDIAEGYSVSREKKESFPLTVTSAQKNPTAFYLCASSIRTGTLNTGELFFGEGSRLTVL.

This clonotype was seen at least ten times. The V call is TRBV20-1, the J call TRBJ2-7, with 11 bases lining up with TRBD2. V gave up 7 bases and J gave up 4 bases; unmatched junction bases: 6. This CDR3 contains 13 residues. Germline V lookup: CDR1 DFQATT, CDR2 SNEGSKA (reference sequence). DNA of the CDR3: TGCAGTGGGATAGCGGGAGGGCCTTACGAGCAGTACTTC. Protein: CSGIAGGPYEQYF.

This clonotype was observed a few times. This chain connects TRBV7-6 to TRBJ2-7, with D perhaps TRBD1 (5 bases). V dropped 2 bases and J dropped 3 bases, with 11 bases sitting between them. The germline gives CDR1 SGHVS, CDR2 FNYEAQ. CDR3 length: 14 residues. DNA for the CDR3: TGTGCCAGCAGCTTACGCGCCAGGGACTACGAGCAGTACTTC. Translation: CASSLRARDYEQYF. Full variable domain (rest looked up from reference TRBV7-6 and TRBJ2-7): GAGVSQSPRYKVTKRGQDVALRCDPISGHVSLYWYRQALGQGPEFLTYFNYEAQQDKSGLPNDRFSAERPEGSISTLTIQRTEQRDSAMYRCASSLRARDYEQYFGPGTRLTVT.

The rearrangement links TRBV12-3 or TRBV12-4 to TRBJ2-7, with a tentative D call TRBD1 (6 bases). The CDR3 is made up of 12 amino acids. Trimming cost V 6 bases and J 7 bases, with 13 bases left between them. CDR3 residues: CASSRHGQEQYF. The CDR3, as DNA: TGTGCCAGCAGCCGGCACGGACAGGAGCAGTACTTC.

This clonotype was seen many times. The chain combines TRBV2 with TRBJ2-1, with D tentatively TRBD1 (5 bases). Germline-derived CDR1 and CDR2 are SNHLY and FYNNEI. There are 15 residues in the CDR3. Trimming took 5 bases from V and 2 from J, leaving 13 bases between them. The CDR3 DNA reads as TGTGCCAGCAGTCAGATAGTAGGGGCCTACAATGAGCAGTTCTTC. Residues: CASSQIVGAYNEQFF.

The chain links TRBV24-1 to TRBJ2-2, with TRBD1 as a possible D gene (6 bases). The CDR3 consists of 16 residues. Looked up from germline, CDR1 is KGHDR and CDR2 is SFDVKD. V gave up 6 bases and J gave up 2 bases, with 15 bases separating them. CDR3 DNA sequence: TGTGCCACCAGTCCTTGGACAGAGGTAAACACCGGGGAGCTGTTTTTT. Its protein is CATSPWTEVNTGELFF.

This clonotype was counted once. The rearrangement uses TRBV20-1 and TRBJ2-1; 10 bases are shared with TRBD2. Trimming took 3 bases from V and 3 from J; bases not matched to a gene: 20. The germline gives CDR1 DFQATT, CDR2 SNEGSKA (reference sequence). The CDR3 runs to 20 residues. The CDR3 here is CSASPLSGLAGVYVYNEQFF. Here the CDR3 DNA reads TGCAGTGCTAGTCCTCTCAGCGGGCTAGCGGGAGTCTATGTCTACAATGAGCAGTTCTTC.

Many counts were recorded for this clonotype. The V and J genes are TRBV20-1 and TRBJ2-1; D ambiguous. Germline V gene data show CDR1 as DFQATT and CDR2 as SNEGSKA (reference sequence). The CDR3 sequence is 11 residues long. The germline V and J ends were trimmed by 3 bases and 4 bases, with 4 bases remaining between them. CDR3 coding DNA: TGCAGTGCTAGGGCATACAATGAGCAGTTCTTC. Translated, it gives CSARAYNEQFF.

This clonotype was seen ten or more times. The V and J genes are TRBV12-3 or TRBV12-4 and TRBJ2-7; D gene ambiguous. The germline V and J ends were trimmed by 1 base and 2 bases, with 9 bases remaining between them. This CDR3 is built from 14 residues. This CDR3 is CASSLVPNTYEQYF. CDR3 nucleotides: TGTGCCAGCAGTTTAGTACCGAATACCTACGAGCAGTACTTC.

The table lists this clonotype with a few counts. This chain uses TRBV3-2 with TRBJ2-7. TRBV3-2 is an annotated pseudogene. This CDR3 spans 14 amino acids. The CDR3 DNA sequence: TGTGCCAGCAGCCAAGAGACAAGGTCGGTCGAGCAGTACTTC. It encodes CASSQETRSVEQYF.